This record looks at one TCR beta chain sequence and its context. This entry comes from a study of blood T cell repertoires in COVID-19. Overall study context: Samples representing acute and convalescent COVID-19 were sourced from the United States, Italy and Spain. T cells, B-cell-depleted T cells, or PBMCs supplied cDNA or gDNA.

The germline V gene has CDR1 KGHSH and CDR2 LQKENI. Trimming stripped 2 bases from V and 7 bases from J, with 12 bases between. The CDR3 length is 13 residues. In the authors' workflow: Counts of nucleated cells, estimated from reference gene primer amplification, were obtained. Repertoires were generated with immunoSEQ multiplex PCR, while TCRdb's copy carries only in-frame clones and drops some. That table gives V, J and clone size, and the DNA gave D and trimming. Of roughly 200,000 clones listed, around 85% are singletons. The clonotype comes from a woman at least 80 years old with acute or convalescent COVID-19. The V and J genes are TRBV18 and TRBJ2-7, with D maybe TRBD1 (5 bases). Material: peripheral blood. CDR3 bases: TGTGCCAGCTCACCAGGGGCTCAAAGGGAGCAGTACTTC. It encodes CASSPGAQREQYF.